A selection of T cell receptor beta chains follows, all from one sample in a study of blood T cell repertoires in COVID-19. Some clones are missing from TCRdb's copy, which holds only in-frame ones; the method was immunoSEQ multiplex PCR. The sample carries more than 80,000 clones, about 70% recorded once. Sequencing was performed on peripheral blood. The receptors stem from a human donor with acute or convalescent COVID-19. The donor label of this sample is uncertain. Both conserved end residues are part of each CDR3. A D gene is named only where the DNA matches it firmly. Clone size is shown for a subset of rows, as once, few, many or a class of expanded clone.

j_gene | v_gene | abundance | d_gene | CDR3nt | CDR3aa
TRBJ1-1 | TRBV9 | few | TRBD1 | TGTGCCAGCAGCGGAGGGGACAGATACGTGAACACTGAAGCTTTCTTT | CASSGGDRYVNTEAFF
TRBJ1-2 | TRBV6-5 | many | TRBD1 | TGTGCCAGCATTAGGACAGGGGATAACTATGGCTACACCTTC | CASIRTGDNYGYTF
TRBJ1-5 | TRBV27 | - | - | TGTGCCAGCAGGCCCCTCGCCCAGGGGAATCAGCCCCAGCATTTT | CASRPLAQGNQPQHF
TRBJ2-1 | TRBV2 | - | TRBD1 | TGTGCCAGCAGTTTCTGGACAGGGGGCAATGAGCAGTTCTTC | CASSFWTGGNEQFF
TRBJ2-5 | TRBV7-9 | once | TRBD2 | TGTGCCAGCAGCCCCCCTAGCGGGGGGGCCCAAGAGACCCAGTACTTC | CASSPPSGGAQETQYF
TRBJ2-1 | TRBV5-5 | - | TRBD1 | TGTGCCAGCAGCTTGGAGGACAGGGTGTACAATGAGCAGTTCTTC | CASSLEDRVYNEQFF
TRBJ2-5 | TRBV7-9 | - | - | TGTGCCAGCAGCTTAGCTGAGGGACACCTGGGGAACAGTATAGAGACCCAGTACTTC | CASSLAEGHLGNSIETQYF
TRBJ1-4 | TRBV2 | - | TRBD1 | TGTGCCAGCAGGAAGAAGACAGGGTTCGATGAAAAACTGTTTTTT | CASRKKTGFDEKLFF
TRBJ1-4 | TRBV18 | many | - | TGTGCCAGCTCACCCGCCCTAAATGAAAAACTGTTTTTT | CASSPALNEKLFF
TRBJ2-3 | TRBV5-4 | once | - | TGTGCCAGCAGCTTGGACCCGGGGACAGATACGCAGTATTTT | CASSLDPGTDTQYF
TRBJ1-2 | TRBV4-2 | - | TRBD1 | TGTGCCAGCAGCCCACGGGACAGGGGGTCGGGTGGCTACACCTTC | CASSPRDRGSGGYTF
TRBJ2-2 | TRBV18 | - | TRBD2 | TGTGCCAGCTCACCGCGGGGGGCCGGCACCGGGGAGCTGTTTTTT | CASSPRGAGTGELFF
TRBJ1-1 | TRBV7-3 | - | - | TGTGCCAGCAGCATCGCAGGGGTCACTGAAGCTTTCTTT | CASSIAGVTEAFF
TRBJ1-5 | TRBV21-1 | - | - | TGTGCCAGCAGCAACAGGGGGAGAAGACAGCCCCAGCATTTT | CASSNRGRRQPQHF
TRBJ2-5 | TRBV5-1 | - | - | TGCGCCAGCAGCTTAAGTGCAAACATGGGCGAGACCCAGTACTTC | CASSLSANMGETQYF
TRBJ2-3 | TRBV7-9 | - | TRBD1 | TGTGCCAGCAGCTTAGGTACAGGGGGTACGCAGTATTTT | CASSLGTGGTQYF
TRBJ1-6 | TRBV19 | - | - | TGTGCCAGTACTTTCGGGATGGCACCCCTCCACTTT | CASTFGMAPLHF
TRBJ1-2 | TRBV2 | - | - | TGTGCCAGCAGTGAAGCGCGCGTCAGGTCTTTTTATGGCTACACCTTC | CASSEARVRSFYGYTF
TRBJ2-3 | TRBV3-1/TRBV3-2 | once | TRBD1 | TGTGCCAGCAGCCAAGGGTCAAGACAGGGTCTGTATTTT | CASSQGSRQGLYF
TRBJ2-1 | TRBV6-5 | - | - | TGTGCCAGCAGTTACGGCGGGGCCCCCTACAATGAGCAGTTCTTC | CASSYGGAPYNEQFF
TRBJ1-5 | TRBV2 | - | - | TGTGCCAGCGGGCAAAGACGAAGCAATCAGCCCCAGCATTTT | CASGQRRSNQPQHF
TRBJ1-1 | TRBV24-1 | few | TRBD1 | TGTGCCACCACGCCCTTAAGGACAGGCGGGGTGAACACTGAAGCTTTCTTT | CATTPLRTGGVNTEAFF
TRBJ2-3 | TRBV6-5 | - | TRBD1 | TGTGCCAGCAGTTCCGCAGGACAGGGAGGACATACGCAGTATTTT | CASSSAGQGGHTQYF
TRBJ1-2 | TRBV5-6 | - | TRBD1 | TGTGCCAGCAGTCGCCGACAGGGGAATGGCTACACCTTC | CASSRRQGNGYTF
TRBJ1-2 | TRBV30 | - | - | TGTGCCTGGAGTCTCGGGGGGGATTATGGCTACACCTTC | CAWSLGGDYGYTF
TRBJ2-5 | TRBV2 | once | TRBD2 | TGTGCCATCCCCCTTGGGGGGGACCTGGGGACCCAGTACTTC | CAIPLGGDLGTQYF
TRBJ1-6 | TRBV6-5 | - | TRBD1 | TGTGCCAGCAAGCGGACAGGGGTTTCACCCCTCCACTTT | CASKRTGVSPLHF
TRBJ2-3 | TRBV7-2 | once | - | TGTGCCAGCAGCTTAGCGATTCGGACAGATACGCAGTATTTT | CASSLAIRTDTQYF
TRBJ1-3 | TRBV18 | - | - | TGTGCCAGCTCCGTGACCGGGAGCTCTGGAAACACCATATATTTT | CASSVTGSSGNTIYF
TRBJ2-5 | TRBV30 | - | - | TGTGCCTGGAATCTGGACACCCAAGAGACCCAGTACTTC | CAWNLDTQETQYF
TRBJ2-6 | TRBV2 | - | TRBD1 | TGTGCCAGCAGGCGACAGGGGGTTCGGTCTGGGGCCAACGTCCTGACTTTC | CASRRQGVRSGANVLTF
TRBJ1-6 | TRBV4-1 | - | - | TGCGCCAGCAGCCAAGAGGTGAGATCGATATCCCTCCACTTT | CASSQEVRSISLHF
TRBJ1-2 | TRBV5-1 | - | TRBD1 | TGCGCCAGCAGCGTGAACAGGGACAGCTCCATCTATGGCTACACCTTC | CASSVNRDSSIYGYTF
TRBJ1-2 | TRBV14 | few | - | TGTGCCAGCAGACAGGGTGGCTATGGCTACACCTTC | CASRQGGYGYTF
TRBJ2-5 | TRBV5-6 | - | - | TGTGCCAGCCACTTCTCAAGCGGCGAGACCCAGTACTTC | CASHFSSGETQYF
TRBJ2-1 | TRBV5-1 | few | - | TGCGCCAGCAGCTTTAGGGGGAGTGAGCAGTTCTTC | CASSFRGSEQFF
TRBJ1-2 | TRBV5-1 | - | - | TGCGCCAGCAGCCCCGGGAGTAACTATGGCTACACCTTC | CASSPGSNYGYTF
TRBJ1-2 | TRBV5-4 | - | - | TGTGCCAGCAGCCCGCGGGGAACTTGGTATGGCTACACCTTC | CASSPRGTWYGYTF
TRBJ1-6 | TRBV29-1 | - | - | TGCAGCGTACGGTTTGATTCCTATAATTCACCCCTCCACTTT | CSVRFDSYNSPLHF
TRBJ1-1 | TRBV6-1 | few | - | TGTGCCAGCAGTGAAGTCTTCGGGGGTGAAGCTTTCTTT | CASSEVFGGEAFF
TRBJ1-2 | TRBV24-1 | - | - | TGTGCCACCAGTGATGGACACCGACGAAATGGTGGCTACACCTTC | CATSDGHRRNGGYTF